Following are 23 T cell receptor beta chains from one sample sequenced in a study of cytomegalovirus exposure and HLA in healthy donors. The table came from immunoSEQ multiplex PCR; TCRdb's copy has only in-frame clones and leaves some out. The sample yields 99,000 or so clones, around 86% seen once. The sequenced material came from PBMCs. All receptors derive from a woman between 18 and 29 years old in good health and CMV-seropositive.

The V and J genes are TRBV25-1 and TRBJ1-2, with TRBD1 matching 10 bases. Germline V gene lookup returns CDR1 MGHDK and CDR2 SYGVNS. This CDR3 has 15 amino acids. Trimming cost V 3 bases and J 6 bases; bases outside gene matches: 7. The CDR3 DNA is TGTGCCAGCAGTGACACCGGACAGGGGGACGATGGCTACACCTTC. Translation: CASSDTGQGDDGYTF.

This clone was counted once. V is TRBV10-3 and J is TRBJ1-2, with D perhaps TRBD1 (5 bases). The V end was cut by 3 bases, the J end by 8 bases, with 10 bases between. The CDR3 has 12 amino acids. Per the germline V gene, CDR1 is ENHRY and CDR2 is SYGVKD. DNA for the CDR3: TGTGCCATCAGTGAAGGGGCGTCGGGCTACACCTTC. Its protein is CAISEGASGYTF.

This clone was picked up one time. V gene TRBV9 combines with J gene TRBJ2-7; maybe TRBD1 (7 bases). The CDR3 loop spans 15 amino acids. CDR1 is SGDLS, CDR2 YYNGEE, per germline. The ends were cut back, 4 bases at V and 3 bases at J, with 17 bases in the middle. The CDR3 bases are TGTGCCAGCAGCCCCCGACAGGGAGGAGGCTACGAGCAGTACTTC. Amino acid sequence: CASSPRQGGGYEQYF.

CDR3 bases: TGTGCCAGCACCACGGGGAGTTTTGCGAACACCGGGGAGCTGTTTTTT. Translation gives CASTTGSFANTGELFF. The chain links TRBV11-3 to TRBJ2-2, with a weak D call TRBD2 (5 bases). The germline V gene encodes CDR1 SGHNT and CDR2 YENEEA. Between the trimmed V and J ends, which lost 7 bases and 0 bases, there was a span of 15 bases. This CDR3 has 16 residues.

This clone has a count of ten or more. The chain joins TRBV29-1 to TRBJ2-1; 9 positions agree with TRBD1. J was trimmed by 4 bases and V by 5 bases; bases with no gene match: 6. The germline V gene has CDR1 SQVTM and CDR2 ANQGSEA. The CDR3 has 14 residues. CDR3 bases: TGCAGCGTTTCCTGGGACAGGGCATACAATGAGCAGTTCTTC. Translating it yields CSVSWDRAYNEQFF.

This clone occurred once. The chain is built from TRBV6-5 and TRBJ2-7; 8 nucleotides line up with TRBD1. J lost 2 bases, V lost 6 bases, and 9 bases had no gene match. The germline V gene encodes CDR1 MNHEY and CDR2 SVGAGI. This CDR3 has 15 amino acids. The CDR3, as DNA: TGTGCCAGCAGCCCGGGACAGGCTGGGCCCTACGAGCAGTACTTC. Translating gives CASSPGQAGPYEQYF.

The gene calls are TRBV6-5 and TRBJ2-2, with TRBD1 matching 11 bases. V dropped 5 bases and J dropped 5; count of bases not matched to a gene: 4. Germline V gene data show CDR1 as MNHEY and CDR2 as SVGAGI. CDR3 length: 15 amino acids. CDR3 bases: TGTGCCAGCAGTGGGACAGGGGGATTAACCGGGGAGCTGTTTTTT. This sequence encodes CASSGTGGLTGELFF.

In its sample, this clone was seen once. The CDR3 here is CASSPILTRGTGNTGELFF. CDR3 bases: TGCGCCAGCAGCCCGATCTTGACCAGAGGGACAGGTAACACCGGGGAGCTGTTTTTT. The V call is TRBV5-1, the J call TRBJ2-2; 8 nucleotides match TRBD1. The CDR3 is 19 amino acids. Germline lookup yields CDR1 SGHRS and CDR2 YFSETQ. V trimming: 4 bases; J trimming: 2 bases; junction bases outside the gene matches: 16.

The rearrangement joins TRBV27 to TRBJ1-4; a weak D match, TRBD1 (6 bases). CDR3 length: 14 residues. The V gene's germline CDR1 is MNHEY and CDR2 SMNVEV (reference sequence). V lost 6 bases and J lost 5, with 13 bases in between. DNA of the CDR3: TGTGCCAGCAGACCCGACAGGCGAAATGAAAAACTGTTTTTT. Encoded protein: CASRPDRRNEKLFF.

Of note for this clone: Only one base separates this from a far larger clonotype, so it likely reflects a read error. The V gene is TRBV5-6, the J gene TRBJ1-6, with D tentatively TRBD1 (5 bases). CDR1 and CDR2 (germline): SGHDT, YYEEEE. This CDR3 has 15 residues. V was trimmed by 4 bases and J by 4 bases, leaving 12 bases between them. In DNA, the CDR3 is TGTGCCAGCAGCCCGGGACTCATTTATAATTCACCCCTCCACTTT. It is translated as CASSPGLIYNSPLHF.

V gene TRBV15 combines with J gene TRBJ1-1; perhaps TRBD1 as D (5 bases). The CDR3 consists of 17 residues. Between the trimmed V and J ends, which lost 2 bases and 7 bases, there was a span of 23 bases. Germline CDR1 LNHNV, CDR2 YYDKDF (reference sequence). In DNA, the CDR3 is TGTGCCACCAGCAGAACGGGTCGGGGGGTGTTCCGAGATGAAGCTTTCTTT. Protein sequence: CATSRTGRGVFRDEAFF.

This chain connects TRBV4-2 to TRBJ2-3; 14 nucleotides match TRBD2. This CDR3 spans 16 amino acids. V was clipped by 1 base and J by 4 bases; unmatched bases: 1. Germline CDR1 LGHNA, CDR2 YNFKEQ. CDR3 loop: CASSQGLAGGPDTQYF. The CDR3 DNA reads TGTGCCAGCAGCCAAGGACTAGCGGGAGGGCCAGATACGCAGTATTTT.

The genes are TRBV7-9 and TRBJ1-2; D is perhaps TRBD1 (6 bases). Germline CDR1 reads SEHNR; CDR2 reads FQNEAQ (reference sequence). This CDR3 region has 14 residues. Between the trimmed V and J ends, which lost 1 base and 6 bases, there was a span of 12 bases. The CDR3 sequence is CASSLGQEPNGYTF. DNA for the CDR3: TGTGCCAGCAGCTTAGGACAGGAACCCAATGGCTACACCTTC.

CDR3 region: CASSLYDRETGYTF. CDR3 nucleotides: TGTGCCAGCAGTTTATACGACAGGGAGACTGGCTACACCTTC. This chain uses TRBV27 with TRBJ1-2; TRBD1 matches at 7 bases. Germline V lookup: CDR1 MNHEY, CDR2 SMNVEV (reference sequence). Unmatched junction bases numbered 6, after V lost 1 base and J lost 7 bases. This CDR3 comprises 14 residues.

The chain employs TRBV10-3 and TRBJ2-6; D is uncertain. The CDR3 contains 17 residues. Germline CDR1 and CDR2: ENHRY and SYGVKD. V was trimmed by 4 bases and J by 0 bases, leaving 13 bases between them. The CDR3 sequence: CAISGVGGSSGANVLTF. In nucleotides, the CDR3 is TGTGCCATCAGTGGGGTTGGCGGTAGCTCTGGGGCCAACGTCCTGACTTTC.

The chain joins TRBV6-1 to TRBJ1-6, with D uncertain. Germline-derived CDR1 and CDR2 are MNHNS and SASEGT. This CDR3 has 13 residues. V was pared by 6 bases and J by 3 bases, with 6 bases between. In DNA form, the CDR3 reads TGTGCCAGCAGCGGGGTCTATAATTCACCCCTCCACTTT. This codes for CASSGVYNSPLHF.

V and J are TRBV2 and TRBJ2-5; D is possibly TRBD1 (6 bases). The CDR3 has 13 amino acids. Trimming shortened V by 8 bases and J by 2 bases, and 12 bases separated the two germline ends. CDR1 and CDR2 (germline): SNHLY, FYNNEI. The DNA for the CDR3 is TGTGCCAGCGGTGCCGACAGGCAAGAGACCCAGTACTTC. Amino acid sequence: CASGADRQETQYF.

This clone showed up just once. This sequence joins TRBV25-1 and TRBJ1-2, with a tentative D call TRBD1 (5 bases). The germline V gene has CDR1 MGHDK and CDR2 SYGVNS. The CDR3 contains 14 residues. Trimming removed 4 bases at V and 8 bases at J, with 17 bases between. CDR3 amino acids: CASSGTGLQAGYTF. The DNA for the CDR3 is TGTGCCAGCAGTGGCACAGGCCTTCAGGCCGGCTACACCTTC.

V gene TRBV9 combines with J gene TRBJ2-3; weak D call: TRBD2 (5 bases). The CDR3 contains 15 residues. The V gene's germline CDR1 is SGDLS and CDR2 YYNGEE. Trimming took off 0 bases at V and 0 bases at J, with 8 bases between the two ends. This CDR3 reads CASSVDGLSTDTQYF. The CDR3 DNA reads TGTGCCAGCAGCGTAGACGGACTGAGCACAGATACGCAGTATTTT.

As concerns this clone: Mismatch with germline at one junction end may stem from a read error. CDR3 DNA sequence: TGTGCCAGCAGCCCCGGGACACCGAAAACCGGGGAGCTGTTTTTT. This codes for CASSPGTPKTGELFF. The chain uses TRBV5-4 and TRBJ2-2; D is perhaps TRBD1 (6 bases). This CDR3 is 15 amino acids long. The V gene's germline CDR1 is SGHNT and CDR2 YYREEE (reference sequence).

The chain employs TRBV19 and TRBJ2-5, with 11 bases fitting TRBD2. The junction had 16 bases not matched to a gene; V was cut back by 4 bases and J by 6 bases. This CDR3 region has 18 residues. Germline V gene sequence: CDR1 LNHDA, CDR2 SQIVND (reference sequence). The CDR3, as DNA: TGTGCCAGTAGTACGGGAGGTAGCGGGGGGGCAGGGCTGAAGACCCAGTACTTC. Its protein is CASSTGGSGGAGLKTQYF.

The rearrangement joins TRBV5-1 to TRBJ2-3; 11 nucleotides match TRBD1. V was clipped by 4 bases and J by 3 bases; unmatched bases: 7. Germline V gene data show CDR1 as SGHRS and CDR2 as YFSETQ. CDR3 length: 16 residues. The CDR3 DNA reads TGCGCCAGCAGCCCGGGACAGGGGGGATTAACAGATACGCAGTATTTT. Amino acid sequence: CASSPGQGGLTDTQYF. Full variable domain (outside the CDR3, taken from reference TRBV5-1 and TRBJ2-3): KAGVTQTPRYLIKTRGQQVTLSCSPISGHRSVSWYQQTPGQGLQFLFEYFSETQRNKGNFPGRFSGRQFSNSRSEMNVSTLELGDSALYLCASSPGQGGLTDTQYFGPGTRLTVL.

V gene TRBV29-1 combines with J gene TRBJ2-7; D may be TRBD2 (5 bases). The length of the CDR3 is 13 residues. The germline V gene encodes CDR1 SQVTM and CDR2 ANQGSEA. The ends were cut back, 6 bases at V and 2 bases at J, with 14 bases in the middle. The CDR3 loop reads CSVVELGPYEQYF. In DNA, the CDR3 is TGCAGCGTCGTAGAACTAGGGCCCTACGAGCAGTACTTC.